One sample yielded the 5 T cell receptor beta chains listed below, sequenced in a study of CD8 T cells in Susac syndrome (dated by TCRdb to about 2019). Receptors were amplified or captured by the immunoSEQ multiplex PCR assay. RNA was extracted using the RNeasy kit, and about 0.45 to 1 ug of the RNA was reverse transcribed with random hexamers. TCRdb applied fastp at Q25 and MiXCR to the public reads, then kept only in-frame beta chains. CDR3 protein duplicates are merged, each entry listing the most common genes and DNA. Present in this sample are more than 120,000 distinct CDR3 sequences, approximately 93% of which were seen just once. Over 0.07% of the sample belongs to the ten largest clones. Material for sequencing was CD4+ T cells from PBMCs. The receptors derive from a human donor in good health.

The chain has TRBV3-1 and TRBJ2-7, with D possibly TRBD1 on 5 matching bases. Germline V CDR1 and CDR2: LGHDT, YNNKEL (reference sequence). CDR3 length: 14 amino acids. The ends were cut back, 2 bases at V and 3 bases at J, with 11 bases in the middle. The CDR3: CASSQQGKSYEQYF. The CDR3 DNA follows: TGTGCCAGCAGCCAACAGGGTAAGAGCTACGAGCAGTACTTC.

This clonotype was counted once. The rearrangement joins TRBV7-9 to TRBJ2-2; 7 positions match TRBD1. J was trimmed by 8 bases and V by 5 bases; bases with no gene match: 8. The CDR3 is made up of 14 amino acids. Per germline, CDR1 SEHNR and CDR2 FQNEAQ (reference sequence). The DNA for the CDR3 is TGTGCCAGCAGCACCCGACAGGGAATTGGGGAGCTGTTTTTT. It yields the protein CASSTRQGIGELFF. Combining the CDR3 with reference TRBV7-9 and TRBJ2-2 gives the whole variable domain DTGVSQNPRHKITKRGQNVTFRCDPISEHNRLYWYRQTLGQGPEFLTYFQNEAQLEKSRLLSDRFSAERPKGSFSTLEIQRTEQGDSAMYLCASSTRQGIGELFFGEGSRLTVL.

This clonotype appeared a single time. The CDR3 bases are TGTGCCAGCAGCCCACTACTAGCGGGAGTCTACGAGCAGTACTTC. Translated: CASSPLLAGVYEQYF. The chain is built from TRBV3-1 and TRBJ2-7; 11 positions agree with TRBD2. Germline V gene sequence: CDR1 LGHDT, CDR2 YNNKEL (reference sequence). The ends lost 4 bases at V and 3 bases at J; junction bases unmatched: 5. The CDR3 sequence is 15 residues long.

The chain uses TRBV27 and TRBJ2-1, with a possible D match to TRBD1 (6 bases). The germline V and J ends were trimmed by 10 bases and 6 bases, with 16 bases remaining between them. The germline V gene encodes CDR1 MNHEY and CDR2 SMNVEV (reference sequence). The length of the CDR3 is 13 residues. Written as DNA, the CDR3 is TGTGCCACCGGCCTCTACAGGGCCAATGAGCAGTTCTTC. Its protein product is CATGLYRANEQFF.

The V call is TRBV19, the J call TRBJ1-3; D unresolved. Trimming shortened V by 0 bases and J by 0 bases, and 12 bases separated the two germline ends. Per germline, CDR1 LNHDA and CDR2 SQIVND (reference sequence). The CDR3 contains 17 residues. The chain's CDR3 is CASSIDQRGSSGNTIYF. In DNA form, the CDR3 reads TGTGCCAGTAGTATAGATCAACGCGGAAGCTCTGGAAACACCATATATTTT.